The 31 T cell receptor beta chains below all came from one sample that was sequenced in a study of blood T cell repertoires in COVID-19. Sequencing was performed with immunoSEQ multiplex PCR; in TCRdb, only in-frame clones are kept and a portion is missing. Here the sample spans roughly 61,000 clones, over 75% being singletons. The sequencing sample was made of peripheral blood. These TCRs come from a man in his forties with active COVID-19.

For the CDR3, the DNA is TGTGCCACCAGCAGGTCACTAGCGGGTACAGATACGCAGTATTTT. Translated, it gives CATSRSLAGTDTQYF. The V and J genes are TRBV15 and TRBJ2-3, with 9 bases identical to TRBD2. Germline lookup yields CDR1 LNHNV and CDR2 YYDKDF (reference sequence). The CDR3 totals 15 residues. Losses at the gene ends were 3 bases for V and 3 bases for J; bases not matched to a gene: 4.

The chain carries TRBV7-3 and TRBJ2-1, with TRBD1 matching 7 bases. From germline, CDR1 is SGHTA and CDR2 FQGTGA. The V gene end was trimmed by 4 bases and the J gene end by 10 bases; junction bases not matched to a gene: 7. This CDR3 is 13 amino acids long. The CDR3 sequence: CASSSGGSGEQFF. CDR3 nucleotide sequence: TGTGCCAGCAGCTCAGGGGGTTCAGGGGAGCAGTTCTTC.

The chain is built from TRBV28 and TRBJ1-3; no clear D gene. The CDR3 loop spans 12 amino acids. V was clipped by 4 bases and J by 9 bases, with 10 bases between them. Germline loops: CDR1 MDHEN, CDR2 SYDVKM. The CDR3 reads CASSSFPGTIYF. As DNA, the CDR3 is TGTGCCAGCAGTTCCTTTCCAGGCACCATATATTTT.

This chain joins TRBV5-6 and TRBJ2-5, with D possibly matching TRBD2 (6 bases). The CDR3 runs to 13 residues. Germline V CDR1 and CDR2: SGHDT, YYEEEE. V lost 2 bases and J lost 4, with 9 bases in between. The CDR3, as DNA: TGTGCCAGCAGCTTAGTCGGGGGAGAGACCCAGTACTTC. This sequence encodes CASSLVGGETQYF.

In this sample, this clone turned up once. The rearrangement joins TRBV7-9 to TRBJ1-2; 8 bases are a match to TRBD1. Germline assignment: CDR1 SEHNR and CDR2 FQNEAQ (reference sequence). The CDR3 runs 16 residues. Trimming at V came to 2 bases and at J to 5 bases, leaving 10 bases not matched to a gene. CDR3 sequence: CASSLPQGAILYGYTF. The CDR3 coding sequence is TGTGCCAGCAGCTTACCTCAGGGGGCAATCCTTTATGGCTACACCTTC. The full variable domain, rest sourced from reference TRBV7-9 and TRBJ1-2, is DTGVSQNPRHKITKRGQNVTFRCDPISEHNRLYWYRQTLGQGPEFLTYFQNEAQLEKSRLLSDRFSAERPKGSFSTLEIQRTEQGDSAMYLCASSLPQGAILYGYTFGSGTRLTVV.

V gene TRBV29-1 combines with J gene TRBJ1-2, with TRBD1 as a possible D gene (5 bases). Trimming removed 4 bases at V and 3 bases at J, with 9 bases between. The length of the CDR3 is 12 residues. Germline CDR1 SQVTM, CDR2 ANQGSEA. The CDR3 nucleotides are TGCAGCGTTGCCGACAGCTACTATGGCTACACCTTC. The encoded protein is CSVADSYYGYTF.

The chain couples TRBV27 to TRBJ2-7; D may be TRBD1 (5 bases). The CDR3 runs 11 residues. The V gene's germline CDR1 is MNHEY and CDR2 SMNVEV (reference sequence). V lost 7 bases and J lost 5, with 9 bases in between. The DNA for the CDR3 is TGTGCCAGCACCGACAGTAACGAGCAGTACTTC. Amino acids: CASTDSNEQYF.

This clone showed up just once. The rearrangement uses TRBV11-2 and TRBJ1-4; TRBD1 matches at 12 bases. Looked up from germline, CDR1 is SGHAT and CDR2 is FQNNGV. Germline trimming cut 5 bases from V and 4 bases from J; bases unmatched to any gene: 8. The CDR3 extends over 17 amino acids. The CDR3 sequence: CASSKVGQGAFNEKLFF. CDR3 DNA: TGTGCCAGCAGCAAAGTGGGACAGGGGGCTTTTAATGAAAAACTGTTTTTT.

The chain uses TRBV7-3 and TRBJ1-1; a weak D match, TRBD1 (5 bases). Trimming took 5 bases from V and 1 from J, leaving 26 bases between them. The length of the CDR3 is 19 residues. Germline-derived CDR1 and CDR2 are SGHTA and FQGTGA. CDR3 in amino acids: CASSPLGAPGGRANTEAFF. The CDR3 DNA reads as TGTGCCAGCAGCCCCCTTGGAGCCCCCGGGGGTAGGGCGAACACTGAAGCTTTCTTT.

The chain joins TRBV7-6 to TRBJ2-5; 10 bases agree with TRBD2. The V gene's germline CDR1 is SGHVS and CDR2 FNYEAQ. The V segment lost 2 bases and the J segment 4 bases; nucleotides outside the gene matches: 4. The CDR3 loop spans 15 amino acids. CDR3 residues: CASSLLAGVGETQYF. The CDR3 DNA is TGTGCCAGCAGCTTACTAGCGGGAGTCGGAGAGACCCAGTACTTC.

The CDR3: CASSLFGGSGANVLTF. CDR3 sequence (DNA): TGTGCCAGCAGCTTGTTCGGGGGCTCTGGGGCCAACGTCCTGACTTTC. The chain employs TRBV7-3 and TRBJ2-6; D perhaps matches TRBD2 (6 bases). Germline V gives CDR1 SGHTA, CDR2 FQGTGA. The ends were cut back, 3 bases at V and 0 bases at J, with 9 bases in the middle. The CDR3 has 16 amino acids.

The chain combines TRBV7-8 with TRBJ2-7; 7 bases are shared with TRBD2. Germline values: CDR1 SGHVS, CDR2 FQNEAQ. The length of the CDR3 is 18 residues. V dropped 0 bases and J dropped 2; count of bases not matched to a gene: 13. CDR3 DNA sequence: TGTGCCAGCAGCTTAGCGGGGAGGGGACTACAACCTACCTACGAGCAGTACTTC. Translation gives CASSLAGRGLQPTYEQYF.

The chain combines TRBV19 with TRBJ2-7, with 10 bases lining up with TRBD2. The trim removed 5 bases at V and 3 bases at J, leaving 7 bases unmatched. Looked up from germline, CDR1 is LNHDA and CDR2 is SQIVND (reference sequence). CDR3 length equals 15 residues. The CDR3 bases are TGTGCCAGTAGTCTTACCGGGACTAGCGTCTACGAGCAGTACTTC. Amino acids: CASSLTGTSVYEQYF. Full variable domain (outside the CDR3, taken from reference TRBV19 and TRBJ2-7): DGGITQSPKYLFRKEGQNVTLSCEQNLNHDAMYWYRQDPGQGLRLIYYSQIVNDFQKGDIAEGYSVSREKKESFPLTVTSAQKNPTAFYLCASSLTGTSVYEQYFGPGTRLTVT.

The CDR3 protein is CASSEGRTSGVTYEQYF. The CDR3 DNA follows: TGTGCCAGCAGTGAAGGAAGGACTAGCGGGGTTACCTACGAGCAGTACTTC. The chain employs TRBV6-1 and TRBJ2-7; 12 positions match TRBD2. Germline lookup yields CDR1 MNHNS and CDR2 SASEGT. Trimming cost V 1 base and J 2 bases; bases outside gene matches: 6. The CDR3 is 17 amino acids.

This clone occurred a few times. The chain recombines TRBV5-6 with TRBJ2-1; possibly TRBD1 for D (6 bases). Trimming left V 3 bases short and J 4 bases short, with 11 bases between. The CDR3 length is 14 residues. The germline V gene encodes CDR1 SGHDT and CDR2 YYEEEE. CDR3 loop: CASSSGHLYNEQFF. CDR3 DNA sequence: TGTGCCAGCAGCTCGGGACACCTTTACAATGAGCAGTTCTTC.

This clone was seen a handful of times. The chain carries TRBV4-2 and TRBJ1-2; TRBD1 matches at 8 bases. CDR3 length: 16 amino acids. CDR1 and CDR2 (germline): LGHNA, YNFKEQ. The trim removed 4 bases at V and 3 bases at J, leaving 10 bases unmatched. The CDR3: CASSRNGQGEDYGYTF. CDR3 coding DNA: TGTGCCAGCAGCCGGAACGGACAGGGAGAGGACTATGGCTACACCTTC.

This chain uses TRBV5-1 with TRBJ2-7; possible D gene TRBD1, 5 bases. Trimming left V 6 bases short and J 2 bases short, with 18 bases between. The CDR3 consists of 15 residues. CDR1 and CDR2 (germline): SGHRS, YFSETQ. The CDR3 sequence is CASTGSATEAYEQYF. The CDR3 DNA follows: TGCGCCAGCACCGGATCAGCGACAGAAGCCTACGAGCAGTACTTC. Drawing the rest from reference TRBV5-1 and TRBJ2-7, the complete variable domain is KAGVTQTPRYLIKTRGQQVTLSCSPISGHRSVSWYQQTPGQGLQFLFEYFSETQRNKGNFPGRFSGRQFSNSRSEMNVSTLELGDSALYLCASTGSATEAYEQYFGPGTRLTVT.

This clone has a handful of counts. The same CDR3 is also encoded by other DNA sequences in this sample. This chain links TRBV5-1 with TRBJ2-7; perhaps TRBD2 as D (5 bases). The germline gives CDR1 SGHRS, CDR2 YFSETQ. V was clipped by 0 bases and J by 0 bases, with 10 bases between them. The CDR3 has 15 amino acids. DNA of the CDR3: TGCGCCAGCAGCTTGGGGAGCGGTCCCTCCTACGAGCAGTACTTC. Protein product: CASSLGSGPSYEQYF. The full variable domain, its missing parts supplied by reference TRBV5-1 and TRBJ2-7, is KAGVTQTPRYLIKTRGQQVTLSCSPISGHRSVSWYQQTPGQGLQFLFEYFSETQRNKGNFPGRFSGRQFSNSRSEMNVSTLELGDSALYLCASSLGSGPSYEQYFGPGTRLTVT.

The chain couples TRBV27 to TRBJ1-2, with D uncertain. V was shortened by 3 bases and J by 5 bases, with 10 bases between the two germline ends. Germline values: CDR1 MNHEY, CDR2 SMNVEV (reference sequence). CDR3 size: 13 residues. The chain's CDR3 is CASSFRVEYGYTF. DNA for the CDR3: TGTGCCAGCAGTTTTCGGGTGGAGTATGGCTACACCTTC.

The table lists this clone with a count of one. The CDR3, as DNA: TGTGCCAGCAGCAAACGGGTCAGGGGGCCCGACTATGGCTACACCTTC. It encodes CASSKRVRGPDYGYTF. The chain employs TRBV21-1 and TRBJ1-2; TRBD1 is the table's D call, not checked against the DNA. TRBV21-1 is recorded as a pseudogene. The CDR3 has 16 amino acids.

The V and J genes are TRBV20-1 and TRBJ2-1; D might be TRBD1 (6 bases). CDR1 is DFQATT and CDR2 is SNEGSKA in the germline V gene (reference sequence). The V end was cut by 6 bases, the J end by 9 bases, with 12 bases between. The CDR3 contains 11 residues. The CDR3 loop reads CSAPWDIEQFF. The CDR3, as DNA: TGCAGTGCCCCGTGGGACATTGAGCAGTTCTTC.

This clone has a single count. The chain joins TRBV7-2 to TRBJ2-7; no clear D. The germline V gene has CDR1 SGHTA and CDR2 FQGNSA. Trimming left V 5 bases short and J 1 base short, with 3 bases between. CDR3 size: 11 residues. The CDR3 here is CASSLSYEQYF. CDR3 coding DNA: TGTGCCAGCAGCCTATCCTACGAGCAGTACTTC.

The chain couples TRBV9 to TRBJ2-7; 7 bases are a match to TRBD1. Germline trimming cut 3 bases from V and 0 bases from J; bases unmatched to any gene: 6. The CDR3 sequence is 15 residues long. Germline lookup yields CDR1 SGDLS and CDR2 YYNGEE. The CDR3 region has the DNA TGTGCCAGCAGCGCCCGGACAGGAGACTCCTACGAGCAGTACTTC. This encodes CASSARTGDSYEQYF.

The rearrangement links TRBV2 to TRBJ1-6; D is perhaps TRBD1 (6 bases). This CDR3 is built from 13 residues. V was cut by 6 bases and J by 10 bases, with 13 bases left in between. The germline V gene has CDR1 SNHLY and CDR2 FYNNEI. CDR3 in amino acids: CASSPTGYSPLHF. CDR3 in DNA: TGTGCCAGCAGCCCTACAGGGTACTCACCCCTCCACTTT.

This clone was recorded many times. J is TRBJ2-7 and V is TRBV21-1; the table calls TRBD2, which could not be checked here. TRBV21-1 is reported as a pseudogene. This CDR3 contains 16 residues. The DNA of the CDR3 is TGTGCCAGCCGGACTAGCGGGAGGGCGCCGTCCTACGAGCAGTACTTC. This gives the protein CASRTSGRAPSYEQYF.

The chain is built from TRBV28 and TRBJ1-5; TRBD1 agrees at 9 bases. With V trimmed by 6 bases and J by 4 bases, 13 bases remained unmatched. Per germline, CDR1 MDHEN and CDR2 SYDVKM. The CDR3 consists of 17 residues. The CDR3 nucleotides read TGTGCCAGCAGCCCAGTTTATTACAGGGGGCCAAATCAGCCCCAGCATTTT. Protein product: CASSPVYYRGPNQPQHF.

V usage is TRBV7-2 and J usage is TRBJ2-7, with TRBD2 matching 7 bases. The CDR3 totals 12 residues. Germline trimming cut 5 bases from V and 3 bases from J; bases unmatched to any gene: 1. Germline V CDR1 and CDR2: SGHTA, FQGNSA. CDR3 in amino acids: CASSPGGYEQYF. CDR3 DNA sequence: TGTGCCAGCAGCCCGGGGGGCTACGAGCAGTACTTC. Complete variable domain (other parts from reference TRBV7-2 and TRBJ2-7): GAGVSQSPSNKVTEKGKDVELRCDPISGHTALYWYRQSLGQGLEFLIYFQGNSAPDKSGLPSDRFSAERTGGSVSTLTIQRTQQEDSAVYLCASSPGGYEQYFGPGTRLTVT.

The chain employs TRBV30 and TRBJ1-1; the match to TRBD1 covers 7 bases. With V trimmed by 4 bases and J by 3 bases, 8 bases remained unmatched. The CDR3 length is 14 residues. Germline loops: CDR1 GTSNPN, CDR2 SVGIG (reference sequence). DNA of the CDR3: TGTGCCTGGATGCCCAGGGGGAGAGACACTGAAGCTTTCTTT. Translated: CAWMPRGRDTEAFF.

This clone was seen just once. The DNA of the CDR3 is TGCGCCAGCAGCCCAGGACAGGGATTAAGCTCTGGAAACACCATATATTTT. Translating it yields CASSPGQGLSSGNTIYF. The chain couples TRBV5-1 to TRBJ1-3, with 8 bases matching TRBD1. J lost 0 bases, V lost 4 bases, and 9 bases had no gene match. The CDR3 runs to 17 residues. Germline-derived CDR1 and CDR2 are SGHRS and YFSETQ.

The CDR3 sequence is CASSLQASGSQGEQYF. CDR3 nucleotide sequence: TGCGCCAGCAGCTTACAAGCTAGCGGGAGTCAGGGCGAGCAGTACTTC. This sequence joins TRBV5-1 and TRBJ2-7, with 10 bases fitting TRBD2. The CDR3 spans 16 residues. Looked up from germline, CDR1 is SGHRS and CDR2 is YFSETQ. V shed 2 bases, J shed 6 bases, and the junction held 11 bases outside the gene matches.

The chain employs TRBV5-6 and TRBJ2-5; a weak D match, TRBD2 (6 bases). The CDR3 covers 15 residues. Trimming removed 3 bases at V and 5 bases at J, with 17 bases between. Germline V gene data show CDR1 as SGHDT and CDR2 as YYEEEE. The CDR3 spells CASSSKLAFPETQYF. The CDR3 DNA follows: TGTGCCAGCAGCTCAAAGCTAGCGTTTCCCGAGACCCAGTACTTC.